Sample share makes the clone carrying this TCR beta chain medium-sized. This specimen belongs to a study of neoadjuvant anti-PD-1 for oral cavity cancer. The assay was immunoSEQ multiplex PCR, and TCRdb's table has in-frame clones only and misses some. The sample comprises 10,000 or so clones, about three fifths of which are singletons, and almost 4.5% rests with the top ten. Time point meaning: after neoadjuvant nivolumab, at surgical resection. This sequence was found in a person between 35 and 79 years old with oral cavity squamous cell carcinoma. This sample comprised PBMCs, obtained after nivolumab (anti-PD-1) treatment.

The CDR3 protein is CSVEDNRGQGYTF. DNA for the CDR3: TGCAGCGTTGAAGATAACAGGGGGCAAGGCTACACCTTC. This chain uses TRBV29-1 with TRBJ1-2; TRBD1 matches at 9 bases. This CDR3 spans 13 amino acids. The germline CDR1 and CDR2 sequences are SQVTM and ANQGSEA. Trimming removed 0 bases from V and 8 bases from J; junction bases left unmatched: 4.